This T cell receptor beta chain was recorded in a study of cytomegalovirus exposure and HLA in healthy donors. Study details: In a previous analysis, some 120 million unique TCR beta sequences were found from roughly 180 million T cells. Among about 380 genotyped donors, roughly 81% fell in the Caucasian-associated ancestry cluster.

Points from the study as a whole: Listed as cytomegalovirus-associated were 150 or so TCR beta chains.

This clone came up a few times. Antigen specificity is unknown. The PCR employed 60 Vbeta primers together with 13 Jbeta primers. This table comes from immunoSEQ multiplex PCR, and its TCRdb copy is limited to in-frame clones, with some not included. Here the sample spans around 110,000 clones, less than 80% being singletons. This TCR came from a woman aged 25 to 45 in good health and CMV-seronegative. Sequencing used PBMCs.

The CDR3 region has the DNA TGTGCCTTGCCCCCTAGCGAGACATACAATGAGCAGTTCTTC. It specifies CALPPSETYNEQFF. This sequence joins TRBV7-9 and TRBJ2-1; the D gene is possibly TRBD2 (6 bases). This CDR3 spans 14 amino acids. Looked up from germline, CDR1 is SEHNR and CDR2 is FQNEAQ (reference sequence). The V and J ends lost 11 bases and 4 bases respectively, with 18 bases between them.